This TCR beta chain derives from a study of T-cell memory formation after mild COVID-19. Points from the study as a whole: In pre-infection memory, a portion of responding clones appeared, which suggested that cross-reactive memory joined.

Trimming cost V 0 bases and J 2 bases, with 4 bases left between them. This CDR3 contains 14 residues. From germline, CDR1 is LGHNA and CDR2 YSLEER. TCR alpha and TCR beta cDNA libraries carrying sample barcodes and UMIs came from 5'RACE with constant-segment primers. TCRdb ran MiXCR on the 5' RACE reads and lists one entry per CDR3 protein. The sample holds 150,000 to 200,000 distinct CDR3 sequences, roughly 28% seen once. This clonotype was observed many times. What it binds is not known. The genes are TRBV4-3 and TRBJ2-2; the D is unclear. The source material was PBMCs or a T cell subset sorted from them (not recorded which). This TCR derives from an adult woman who had mild COVID-19 (a few samples of this study predate the infection). Cell type and time point are not known. The chain's CDR3 is CASSQDPNTGELFF. In DNA, the CDR3 is TGCGCCAGCAGCCAAGACCCCAACACCGGGGAGCTGTTTTTT.